This entry lists 17 T cell receptor beta chains sequenced from one sample in a study of response to subunit inactivated influenza vaccine (dated by TCRdb to about 2018). The receptor library was made with RT-PCR. TCRdb records Illumina HiSeq 2500 as the sequencer. The raw public reads went through TCRdb reprocessing: fastp at Q25, MiXCR clone calling, in-frame beta chains kept. Rows are unified per CDR3 protein, each entry keeping the most common DNA and genes. The sample data list under 200,000 distinct CDR3 sequences, and approximately 11% of these were observed just once. The biggest ten clones account for roughly 36% of the sample. The sequencing used CD8+ T cells sorted from PBMCs, collected about 23 months after vaccination. All receptors come from a man between 50 and 75 years old who received an inactivated influenza vaccine. Donor details come from another sample of the same person, matched by shared clones.

The chain has TRBV24-1 and TRBJ2-2; no definite D call. Germline V gene data show CDR1 as KGHDR and CDR2 as SFDVKD. This CDR3 is 14 amino acids long. Trimming cost V 9 bases and J 1 base, with 11 bases left between them. The CDR3 loop reads CATADLQNTGELFF. In DNA, the CDR3 is TGTGCCACCGCAGATTTACAGAACACCGGGGAGCTGTTTTTT.

This clonotype was seen repeatedly, ten times or more. V is TRBV7-6 and J is TRBJ2-2; D gene uncertain. CDR1 is SGHVS, CDR2 FNYEAQ, per germline. This CDR3 contains 15 residues. V lost 2 bases and J lost 4, with 11 bases in between. The CDR3 region has the DNA TGTGCCAGCAGCTTATCCCCGGGTAGCACCGGGGAGCTGTTTTTT. Translating gives CASSLSPGSTGELFF.

This chain joins TRBV6-2 or TRBV6-3 and TRBJ1-5; possible D gene TRBD1, 6 bases. This CDR3 comprises 17 residues. Germline CDR1 reads MNHEY; CDR2 reads SVGEGT. Trimming left V 0 bases short and J 0 bases short, with 12 bases between. As DNA, the CDR3 is TGTGCCAGCAGTTACTCTAGGACAGAGTATAGCAATCAGCCCCAGCATTTT. This gives the protein CASSYSRTEYSNQPQHF.

This clonotype was observed a handful of times. J is TRBJ2-3 and V is TRBV5-5; D might be TRBD1 (6 bases). CDR1 SGHKS and CDR2 YYEKEE come from the germline V gene (reference sequence). V dropped 2 bases and J dropped 2 bases, with 12 bases sitting between them. This CDR3 region has 15 residues. In DNA, the CDR3 is TGTGCCAGCAGCTTTGCCAGGGGACCCACAGATACGCAGTATTTT. It specifies CASSFARGPTDTQYF.

The J gene is TRBJ1-4, the V gene TRBV4-1; D gene unclear. This CDR3 region has 17 residues. The germline CDR1 and CDR2 sequences are MGHRA and YSYEKL. V was clipped by 0 bases and J by 7 bases, with 18 bases between them. CDR3 amino acids: CASSQDRVVGSGEKLFF. CDR3 in DNA: TGCGCCAGCAGCCAAGATCGGGTTGTGGGTTCCGGTGAAAAACTGTTTTTT.

The V call is TRBV2, the J call TRBJ1-2, with 7 bases identical to TRBD1. Germline V gives CDR1 SNHLY, CDR2 FYNNEI. This CDR3 region has 13 residues. V shed 3 bases, J shed 4 bases, and the junction held 2 bases outside the gene matches. The DNA of the CDR3 is TGTGCCAGCAGTGATGCAGGGGGCTATGGCTACACCTTC. This sequence encodes CASSDAGGYGYTF.

The rearrangement joins TRBV28 to TRBJ2-7; D may be TRBD1 (7 bases). The CDR3 covers 14 residues. Between the trimmed V and J ends, which lost 6 bases and 4 bases, there was a span of 16 bases. Germline loops: CDR1 MDHEN, CDR2 SYDVKM. CDR3 DNA: TGTGCCAGCAGCGCCGACAGGGAGGTTTACGAGCAGTACTTC. Protein sequence: CASSADREVYEQYF.

The chain uses TRBV2 and TRBJ2-7, with 13 nucleotides matching TRBD2. V gave up 7 bases and J gave up 1 base; unmatched junction bases: 4. Per germline, CDR1 SNHLY and CDR2 FYNNEI. This CDR3 comprises 15 residues. The CDR3, as DNA: TGTGCCAGCATCGGGGGACTAGCGGGATCCTACGAGCAGTACTTC. This codes for CASIGGLAGSYEQYF.

This clonotype was found a few times. V usage is TRBV12-3 or TRBV12-4 and J usage is TRBJ2-1; D not resolved. CDR3 length: 13 residues. V shed 7 bases and J shed 8 bases, with 15 bases lying between them. The CDR3 DNA follows: TGTGCCAGCAACGGACCAAGTTTGGATGAGCAGTTCTTC. Translated, it gives CASNGPSLDEQFF.

The chain carries TRBV6-2 or TRBV6-3 and TRBJ2-1; TRBD2 matches 7 bases. Germline trimming cut 2 bases from V and 0 bases from J; bases unmatched to any gene: 7. The CDR3 sequence is 17 residues long. Germline V gene sequence: CDR1 MNHEY, CDR2 SVGEGT. This chain's CDR3 is CASSYIPGGGSYNEQFF. The CDR3 DNA sequence: TGTGCCAGCAGTTACATCCCTGGCGGGGGCTCCTACAATGAGCAGTTCTTC.

The chain uses TRBV4-3 and TRBJ2-7; 8 bases align to TRBD1. Losses at the gene ends were 5 bases for V and 3 bases for J; bases not matched to a gene: 9. This CDR3 contains 15 residues. From germline, CDR1 is LGHNA and CDR2 YSLEER. Here the CDR3 reads CASSAGTGAGYEQYF. CDR3 DNA: TGCGCCAGCAGCGCTGGGACAGGTGCTGGCTACGAGCAGTACTTC.

This clonotype was seen a handful of times. This chain uses TRBV4-3 with TRBJ2-3; D gene uncertain. Germline assignment: CDR1 LGHNA and CDR2 YSLEER. This CDR3 has 13 amino acids. V was cut by 0 bases and J by 4 bases, with 5 bases left in between. The CDR3 sequence: CASSQEGADTQYF. The CDR3 DNA reads as TGCGCCAGCAGCCAAGAAGGAGCAGATACGCAGTATTTT.

In this sample, this clonotype turned up many times. The chain has TRBV29-1 and TRBJ2-1; 11 positions agree with TRBD2. Unmatched junction bases numbered 5, after V lost 6 bases and J lost 4 bases. CDR1 and CDR2 from the germline V gene are SQVTM and ANQGSEA. This CDR3 contains 14 residues. CDR3 DNA: TGCAGCGTGGCGACTAGCGGGGAATACAATGAGCAGTTCTTC. Its protein product is CSVATSGEYNEQFF.

This clonotype was counted a few times. The J gene is TRBJ2-5, the V gene TRBV20-1; D gene ambiguous. The V end lost 1 base, the J end lost 5 bases, and 8 bases lay between the germline ends. Germline V lookup: CDR1 DFQATT, CDR2 SNEGSKA (reference sequence). This CDR3 has 12 amino acids. DNA of the CDR3: TGCAGTGCTAGAGGCTCTGGGGAGACCCAGTACTTC. This encodes CSARGSGETQYF.

This clonotype was recorded many times. The chain is built from TRBV10-3 and TRBJ2-2; TRBD2 is a possible D gene (6 bases). V was cut by 2 bases and J by 4 bases, with 20 bases left in between. Germline CDR1 ENHRY, CDR2 SYGVKD. This CDR3 comprises 18 residues. The CDR3 here is CAISEVWAGIPSTGELFF. The CDR3 bases are TGTGCCATCAGTGAGGTGTGGGCGGGAATACCGAGCACCGGGGAGCTGTTTTTT.

This clonotype came up a few times. This chain links TRBV7-9 with TRBJ2-3; 15 bases line up with TRBD2. With 7 bases clipped from V and 5 bases from J, the junction kept 4 bases outside the gene matches. The CDR3 spans 15 residues. Germline loops: CDR1 SEHNR, CDR2 FQNEAQ (reference sequence). CDR3 amino acids: CASTGLAGGQDTQYF. CDR3 nucleotides: TGTGCCAGCACCGGACTAGCGGGGGGGCAAGATACGCAGTATTTT.

This clonotype was seen a few times. This chain joins TRBV12-3 or TRBV12-4 and TRBJ2-4, with 8 bases matching TRBD2. J gave up 2 bases and V 2 bases, and 5 bases lay outside the gene matches. The CDR3 contains 16 residues. CDR3 sequence reads: CASSLIKRESKNIQYF. The CDR3 bases are TGTGCCAGCAGTTTAATCAAGCGGGAGTCCAAAAACATTCAGTACTTC.